This passage covers 7 T cell receptor beta chains from one sample sequenced in a study of blood T cell repertoires in COVID-19. The repertoire was sequenced with immunoSEQ multiplex PCR; TCRdb's copy has only in-frame clones and lacks some. The data contain 180,000 or so clones, 82% of them singletons. The specimen sequenced was PBMCs or T cells enriched from blood (not recorded which). The receptors shown here come from a man over 45 who had recovered from COVID-19.

This chain uses TRBV27 with TRBJ2-1; maybe TRBD1 (5 bases). With 0 bases removed from V and 4 bases from J, the gap between germline ends came to 22 bases. The CDR3 runs to 19 residues. CDR1 and CDR2 from the germline V gene are MNHEY and SMNVEV (reference sequence). Here the CDR3 reads CASSLSSDPRWSGYNEQFF. The CDR3 bases are TGTGCCAGCAGTTTATCCTCGGATCCTCGGTGGTCAGGGTACAATGAGCAGTTCTTC.

This rearrangement joins TRBV9 to TRBJ2-7; TRBD2 agrees at 9 bases. The germline gives CDR1 SGDLS, CDR2 YYNGEE. V was pared by 2 bases and J by 9 bases, with 9 bases of the junction left unmatched. This CDR3 has 14 residues. CDR3 nucleotide sequence: TGTGCCAGCAGCGTCGATGCGGGAGGGTTTGCGCAGTACTTC. The encoded protein is CASSVDAGGFAQYF.

V usage is TRBV28 and J usage is TRBJ2-5; tentatively, D is TRBD2 (7 bases). The CDR3 length is 14 residues. Per the germline V gene, CDR1 is MDHEN and CDR2 is SYDVKM. V was cut by 2 bases and J by 5 bases, with 12 bases left in between. CDR3 protein: CASSLRGARETQYF. The CDR3 nucleotides read TGTGCCAGCAGTTTACGGGGGGCTCGGGAGACCCAGTACTTC.

V and J are TRBV11-3 and TRBJ2-2, with 12 bases fitting TRBD2. CDR3 size: 16 residues. The germline CDR1 and CDR2 sequences are SGHNT and YENEEA. J lost 7 bases, V lost 4 bases, and 7 bases had no gene match. The CDR3 spells CASSSMTSGSIGELFF. CDR3 DNA sequence: TGTGCCAGCAGCTCAATGACTAGCGGGAGTATCGGGGAGCTGTTTTTT.

This clone was observed a single time. V and J are TRBV5-8 and TRBJ1-2; TRBD1 matches at 9 bases. Trimming cost V 2 bases and J 4 bases; bases outside gene matches: 3. Per germline, CDR1 SGHTS and CDR2 YDEGEE. The CDR3 has 14 residues. In DNA, the CDR3 is TGTGCCAGCAGCTTCCGGGACAGGGTCTATGGCTACACCTTC. This codes for CASSFRDRVYGYTF.

The chain is built from TRBV25-1 and TRBJ1-3, with D perhaps matching TRBD1 (6 bases). There are 14 residues in the CDR3. Per germline, CDR1 MGHDK and CDR2 SYGVNS. Trimming cost V 4 bases and J 1 base, with 8 bases left between them. CDR3 sequence: CASSVGGSGNTIYF. The CDR3 DNA sequence: TGTGCCAGCAGTGTAGGGGGATCTGGAAACACCATATATTTT.

The chain combines TRBV10-3 with TRBJ2-3, with D perhaps TRBD2 (5 bases). Germline V lookup: CDR1 ENHRY, CDR2 SYGVKD. The germline V and J ends were trimmed by 11 bases and 5 bases, with 20 bases remaining between them. The CDR3 totals 14 residues. The DNA for the CDR3 is TGTGCCGCTAAGTTCGCCGGGGAAATAGATACGCAGTATTTT. Its translation is CAAKFAGEIDTQYF.